These 13 T cell receptor beta chains share one sample of origin, sequenced in a study of graft-versus-host responses after intestinal transplantation. The method was immunoSEQ multiplex PCR; TCRdb's version includes in-frame clones alone and lacks a portion of them. Of approximately 12,000 clones detected, 93% appear once; the ten largest clones hold roughly 22%. Sequenced here: PBMCs, sampled approximately 110 days after intestinal transplant. The receptors were sampled from a human patient who received an intestinal transplant, so some T cells may come from the graft donor.

The genes are TRBV23-1 and TRBJ1-5; no firm D call. TRBV23-1 is designated an ORF whose function remains uncertain. Trimming left V 6 bases short and J 0 bases short, with 15 bases between. The CDR3 is 16 residues long. Here the CDR3 reads CASSHNGRLSNQPQHF. The DNA for the CDR3 is TGCGCCAGCAGCCACAACGGAAGGCTTAGCAATCAGCCCCAGCATTTT.

The chain has TRBV7-6 and TRBJ2-1; a possible D gene is TRBD2 (7 bases). CDR3 length: 14 residues. The germline V gene has CDR1 SGHVS and CDR2 FNYEAQ. V was cut by 1 base and J by 9 bases, with 13 bases left in between. The CDR3 sequence is CASSLVAGAIEQFF. The CDR3 bases are TGTGCCAGCAGCTTAGTTGCGGGGGCCATTGAGCAGTTCTTC. Supplemented by reference TRBV7-6 and TRBJ2-1, the full variable domain reads GAGVSQSPRYKVTKRGQDVALRCDPISGHVSLYWYRQALGQGPEFLTYFNYEAQQDKSGLPNDRFSAERPEGSISTLTIQRTEQRDSAMYRCASSLVAGAIEQFFGPGTRLTVL.

This rearrangement joins TRBV4-2 to TRBJ1-2; D is unclear. Between the trimmed V and J ends, which lost 3 bases and 13 bases, there was a span of 15 bases. The CDR3 totals 12 residues. Germline V lookup: CDR1 LGHNA, CDR2 YNFKEQ. CDR3 coding DNA: TGTGCCAGCAGCCACGGAGTCTCTTCCTGCACCTTC. Translated: CASSHGVSSCTF.

The V gene is TRBV2, the J gene TRBJ2-7; 7 nucleotides line up with TRBD2. CDR1 and CDR2 (germline): SNHLY, FYNNEI. With 6 bases clipped from V and 0 bases from J, the junction kept 11 bases outside the gene matches. The CDR3 runs to 16 residues. CDR3 DNA sequence: TGTGCCAGCAGCCCCACGGCGGGAGCGCTCTCCTACGAGCAGTACTTC. Amino acids: CASSPTAGALSYEQYF.

This clone was observed a few times. The V gene is TRBV19, the J gene TRBJ1-1; 7 bases match TRBD1. The CDR3 extends over 16 amino acids. CDR1 and CDR2 (germline): LNHDA, SQIVND (reference sequence). J was trimmed by 3 bases and V by 4 bases; bases with no gene match: 11. CDR3 amino acids: CASSKARTGWDTEAFF. CDR3 sequence (DNA): TGTGCCAGTAGTAAGGCCCGGACAGGATGGGACACTGAAGCTTTCTTT.

V gene TRBV7-2 combines with J gene TRBJ1-5, with 7 bases that match TRBD1. The CDR3 runs 14 residues. Per germline, CDR1 SGHTA and CDR2 FQGNSA. The trim removed 5 bases at V and 4 bases at J, leaving 5 bases unmatched. The chain's CDR3 is CASSPGQLNQPQHF. The CDR3 DNA follows: TGTGCCAGCAGCCCGGGACAGTTAAATCAGCCCCAGCATTTT.

V is TRBV15 and J is TRBJ2-7; 9 bases map to TRBD1. There are 13 residues in the CDR3. Germline V gives CDR1 LNHNV, CDR2 YYDKDF (reference sequence). CDR3 protein: CATTDRGSREQYF. CDR3 DNA: TGTGCTACTACTGACAGGGGGTCTAGGGAGCAGTACTTC.

The chain links TRBV5-1 to TRBJ2-1; 13 positions match TRBD2. The CDR3 totals 15 residues. Germline V gives CDR1 SGHRS, CDR2 YFSETQ. Trimming cost V 2 bases and J 8 bases; bases outside gene matches: 4. The CDR3 coding sequence is TGCGCCAGCAGCTTAGGGACTAGCGGGAACGATGAGCAGTTCTTC. Protein: CASSLGTSGNDEQFF.

This chain links TRBV2 with TRBJ2-7; TRBD2 aligns across 8 bases. With 7 bases clipped from V and 4 bases from J, the junction kept 3 bases outside the gene matches. Germline V gene sequence: CDR1 SNHLY, CDR2 FYNNEI. The CDR3 spans 12 residues. CDR3 in DNA: TGTGCCAGCACCGGGAGGGGGTACGAGCAGTACTTC. Translating it yields CASTGRGYEQYF.

The chain is built from TRBV18 and TRBJ1-2, with D unresolved. Germline V lookup: CDR1 KGHSH, CDR2 LQKENI. This CDR3 region has 13 residues. Trimming pared 3 bases from V and 0 bases from J, leaving 5 bases between. The CDR3 region is CASSPGANYGYTF. In DNA, the CDR3 is TGTGCCAGCTCACCGGGAGCTAACTATGGCTACACCTTC.

CDR3 nucleotide sequence: TGTGCCAGCAACACGGACACGGATCAGCCCCAGCATTTT. This encodes CASNTDTDQPQHF. The rearrangement uses TRBV6-1 and TRBJ1-5; weak D call: TRBD1 (5 bases). Germline CDR1 is MNHNS and CDR2 is SASEGT. Trimming shortened V by 7 bases and J by 5 bases, and 12 bases separated the two germline ends. The CDR3 runs to 13 residues.

This chain joins TRBV15 and TRBJ1-2, with TRBD1 as a possible D gene (6 bases). V lost 1 base to trimming and J lost 4 bases, with 22 bases between them. This CDR3 spans 18 amino acids. Germline CDR1 LNHNV, CDR2 YYDKDF (reference sequence). The CDR3 DNA reads as TGTGCCACCAGCAGAGCCTCCAGACGGGGGGCTGACGGCTATGGCTACACCTTC. This codes for CATSRASRRGADGYGYTF.

This clone was seen more than once but under ten times. This chain connects TRBV11-1 to TRBJ2-2; possibly TRBD1 or TRBD2 for D (5 bases each). V was trimmed by 4 bases and J by 3 bases, leaving 15 bases between them. Looked up from germline, CDR1 is SGHAT and CDR2 is FQDESV (reference sequence). The CDR3 has 16 residues. The CDR3 region is CASSSTGTTHTGELFF. CDR3 sequence (DNA): TGTGCCAGCAGCTCGACCGGGACGACCCACACCGGGGAGCTGTTTTTT. Supplemented by reference TRBV11-1 and TRBJ2-2, the full variable domain reads EAEVAQSPRYKITEKSQAVAFWCDPISGHATLYWYRQILGQGPELLVQFQDESVVDDSQLPKDRFSAERLKGVDSTLKIQPAELGDSAMYLCASSSTGTTHTGELFFGEGSRLTVL.